Listed below are T cell receptor beta chains from one sample, sequenced in a study of cytomegalovirus exposure and HLA in healthy donors. Sequencing used immunoSEQ multiplex PCR; TCRdb keeps in-frame clones, though not all of them. The top ten hold less than 3% of the sample, which has 200,000 to 300,000 clones, 85% to 90% seen once. Sequencing used PBMCs. Receptors were obtained from a man aged 18 to 35 in good health and CMV-seronegative. CDR3s include the opening cysteine and the closing phenylalanine or tryptophan. D genes are given only for firm matches. Where a row states a size, it is once, few, many or the class of an expanded clone; other rows omit it.

CASSLAQQGYDTEAFF,TGTGCCAGCAGCTTAGCGCAACAGGGGTATGACACTGAAGCTTTCTTT,TRBD1,TRBJ1-1,TRBV7-6,16,few
CASSTRTGANEKLFF,TGTGCCAGTAGTACTCGGACGGGGGCTAATGAAAAACTGTTTTTT,.,TRBJ1-4,TRBV19,15,.
CASTVNRGPGANVLTF,TGTGCCAGCACCGTTAACAGGGGACCTGGGGCCAACGTCCTGACTTTC,TRBD1,TRBJ2-6,TRBV27,16,once
CASSPRTGNYEQYF,TGTGCCAGTAGTCCACGGACAGGGAACTACGAGCAGTACTTC,TRBD1,TRBJ2-7,TRBV19,14,.
CASSTLFSPGYYEQYF,TGTGCCAGTAGTACACTCTTTTCTCCAGGTTACTACGAGCAGTACTTC,.,TRBJ2-7,TRBV19,16,.
CASSVATEGEQFF,TGTGCCAGCAGCGTAGCTACGGAGGGAGAGCAGTTCTTC,.,TRBJ2-1,TRBV9,13,.
CASSQGTGPQPQHF,TGCGCCAGCAGCCAAGGGACAGGGCCTCAGCCCCAGCATTTT,TRBD1,TRBJ1-5,TRBV4-3,14,.
CASSQRTSGRDEQFF,TGTGCCAGCAGCCAGAGGACTAGCGGGAGGGATGAGCAGTTCTTC,TRBD2,TRBJ2-1,TRBV7-8,15,.
CASRETGGLNSPLHF,TGTGCCAGCAGAGAGACAGGGGGCCTAAATTCACCCCTCCACTTT,TRBD1,TRBJ1-6,TRBV28,15,many
CASSPFPGTYEQYF,TGCGCCAGCAGCCCCTTTCCGGGTACCTACGAGCAGTACTTC,.,TRBJ2-7,TRBV5-1,14,.
CASSYWGADTQYF,TGTGCCAGCAGCTACTGGGGGGCAGATACGCAGTATTTT,.,TRBJ2-3,TRBV4-2,13,.
CASSEEGARVGQPQHF,TGTGCCAGCAGTGAAGAGGGGGCCCGGGTCGGTCAGCCCCAGCATTTT,TRBD1,TRBJ1-5,TRBV2,16,.
CASSSKIGGSLDEQFF,TGCGCCAGCAGCTCCAAAATCGGCGGTTCCTTGGATGAGCAGTTCTTC,.,TRBJ2-1,TRBV5-1,16,once
CASRQGARKDQETQYF,TGCGCCAGCAGGCAGGGGGCACGAAAGGACCAAGAGACCCAGTACTTC,TRBD1,TRBJ2-5,TRBV10-2,16,.
CASSPTSAIISNQPQHF,TGTGCCAGCAGCCCGACTTCGGCTATCATTAGCAATCAGCCCCAGCATTTT,.,TRBJ1-5,TRBV27,17,.
CASSERGNTEAFF,TGTGCCAGCAGTGAAAGGGGGAACACTGAAGCTTTCTTT,.,TRBJ1-1,TRBV6-1,13,once
CASSQVTGSNQPQHF,TGCGCCAGCAGCCAAGTAACCGGGAGCAATCAGCCCCAGCATTTT,.,TRBJ1-5,TRBV4-1,15,.
CASSLGLSSNQPQHF,TGCGCCAGCAGCTTGGGACTCTCCAGCAATCAGCCCCAGCATTTT,.,TRBJ1-5,TRBV5-1,15,few
CASSARARGASMDTQYF,TGTGCCAGCAGCGCCCGAGCTCGTGGAGCAAGCATGGATACGCAGTATTTT,.,TRBJ2-3,TRBV9,17,.
CASSLDGRAFGGETQYF,TGTGCCAGCAGCTTAGACGGGAGGGCATTCGGAGGAGAGACCCAGTACTTC,TRBD2,TRBJ2-5,TRBV11-2,17,once
CASSQGSNSRIAFF,TGTGCCAGCAGCCAAGGATCCAACTCGCGAATAGCTTTCTTT,.,TRBJ1-1,TRBV14,14,.
CASSLTGLGTQYF,TGTGCCAGCAGTCTTACGGGGTTGGGTACGCAGTATTTT,.,TRBJ2-3,TRBV27,13,.
CASSLTGTGVDEQYF,TGTGCCAGCAGTTTGACCGGGACAGGGGTGGACGAGCAGTACTTC,TRBD1,TRBJ2-7,TRBV5-5,15,once
CASSVVGGTEQYF,TGTGCCAGCAGCGTAGTTGGGGGCACCGAGCAGTACTTC,.,TRBJ2-7,TRBV9,13,.
CASSLQTGGYEQYF,TGTGCCAGCAGCCTTCAGACAGGGGGCTACGAGCAGTACTTC,TRBD1,TRBJ2-7,TRBV28,14,.
CASSFAGGPYEQFF,TGTGCCAGCAGTTTCGCGGGAGGGCCGTATGAGCAGTTCTTC,TRBD2,TRBJ2-1,TRBV28,14,.
CASSGTTGGIQYF,TGTGCCAGCAGCGGTACGACAGGGGGCATTCAGTACTTC,TRBD1,TRBJ2-4,TRBV7-2,13,.
CASSLSGAYNEQFF,TGTGCCAGCAGCTTAAGCGGAGCATACAATGAGCAGTTCTTC,.,TRBJ2-1,TRBV7-3,14,.
CASSLASASGRNEQFF,TGTGCCAGCAGCTTAGCATCGGCTAGCGGGAGAAATGAGCAGTTCTTC,TRBD2,TRBJ2-1,TRBV11-2,16,.
CAWSGQGPGEQYF,TGTGCCTGGAGTGGACAGGGGCCTGGCGAGCAGTACTTC,TRBD1,TRBJ2-7,TRBV30,13,.
CASSVGGQADNEQFF,TGTGCCAGCAGCGTAGGGGGACAGGCGGACAATGAGCAGTTCTTC,TRBD1,TRBJ2-1,TRBV9,15,.
CASSQVGTGTRYGYTF,TGCGCCAGCAGCCAAGTAGGGACAGGCACCCGTTATGGCTACACCTTC,TRBD1,TRBJ1-2,TRBV4-1,16,.
CASSLRLGTFNTGELFF,TGTGCCAGCAGTTTAAGATTAGGGACTTTCAACACCGGGGAGCTGTTTTTT,.,TRBJ2-2,TRBV28,17,.
CASSQPPDRRHRDTQYF,TGCGCCAGCAGCCAACCACCCGACAGGAGGCACAGAGATACGCAGTATTTT,.,TRBJ2-3,TRBV4-3,17,.
CAWSVGGSNIQYF,TGTGCCTGGAGTGTTGGAGGGAGTAACATTCAGTACTTC,.,TRBJ2-4,TRBV30,13,.
CASSPGTGDISNTIYF,TGTGCCAGCTCACCGGGGACAGGGGATATATCGAACACCATATATTTT,TRBD1,TRBJ1-3,TRBV18,16,.
CASSQDAPPLAGGLRPYF,TGCGCCAGCAGCCAAGACGCCCCCCCTTTAGCGGGAGGGCTTAGGCCCTACTTC,TRBD2,TRBJ2-7,TRBV4-1,18,.
CASFSGRALPDTQYF,TGTGCCAGCTTCAGCGGGAGGGCCCTGCCAGATACGCAGTATTTT,TRBD2,TRBJ2-3,TRBV27,15,.
CASSYALAVGNEQFF,TGTGCCAGCAGTTACGCCCTAGCGGTGGGCAATGAGCAGTTCTTC,TRBD2,TRBJ2-1,TRBV6-5,15,.
CASSLRAGAGNTEAFF,TGCGCCAGCAGCTTGAGGGCAGGGGCCGGGAACACTGAAGCTTTCTTT,.,TRBJ1-1,TRBV5-1,16,.
CASSLGTGGPYEQYF,TGTGCCAGCAGCTTAGGGACAGGGGGCCCCTACGAGCAGTACTTC,TRBD1,TRBJ2-7,TRBV7-2,15,.
CASSYNRGSEQYF,TGTGCCAGCAGTTACAACAGGGGGTCCGAGCAGTACTTC,TRBD1,TRBJ2-7,TRBV6-5,13,.
CSVGEGGTEAFF,TGCAGCGTTGGGGAGGGGGGAACTGAAGCTTTCTTT,.,TRBJ1-1,TRBV29-1,12,.
CASSKLGLLLRPGANVLTF,TGTGCCAGCAGCAAATTGGGACTACTACTCCGTCCTGGGGCCAACGTCCTGACTTTC,TRBD2,TRBJ2-6,TRBV5-4,19,.
CASSPWGSGVADTQYF,TGTGCCAGCAGCCCCTGGGGATCCGGGGTGGCAGATACGCAGTATTTT,.,TRBJ2-3,TRBV28,16,.
CASSGSIGPHSYEQYF,TGTGCCAGCAGCGGCAGTATTGGTCCACACTCCTACGAGCAGTACTTC,.,TRBJ2-7,TRBV13,16,.
CASSYSEVQPQHF,TGTGCCAGCAGTTACAGCGAGGTTCAGCCCCAGCATTTT,.,TRBJ1-5,TRBV6-5,13,.
CASSPPGTGANVLTF,TGTGCCAGCAGTCCACCGGGAACTGGGGCCAACGTCCTGACTTTC,.,TRBJ2-6,TRBV6-5,15,.
CASSFQRGRSSTDTQYF,TGTGCCAGCAGCTTCCAACGCGGGAGGTCTAGCACAGATACGCAGTATTTT,TRBD2,TRBJ2-3,TRBV5-6,17,.
CASSPGLAYNEQFF,TGTGCCAGCAGCCCGGGACTGGCCTACAATGAGCAGTTCTTC,.,TRBJ2-1,TRBV27,14,.